This TCR beta chain originates from a study of blood T cell repertoires in COVID-19. On the study more broadly: Spain, Italy and the United States supplied samples that represented acute and convalescent COVID-19. T cells, B-cell-depleted T cells, or PBMCs provided the cDNA or gDNA that served as material.

Patients from Seattle were sampled longitudinally, starting during active infection. From germline, CDR1 is SQVTM and CDR2 ANQGSEA. This CDR3 is built from 13 residues. The germline V and J ends were trimmed by 1 base and 3 bases, with 10 bases remaining between them. Clones were read by immunoSEQ multiplex PCR, and TCRdb kept only the in-frame ones, dropping some. In the table there are 450,000 or so clones, roughly 90% of which are singletons. Material for sequencing was peripheral blood. This receptor was taken from a man in his late teens or twenties with COVID-19, enrolled during active disease. The chain has TRBV29-1 and TRBJ2-7; D is possibly TRBD1 (5 bases). In nucleotides, the CDR3 is TGCAGCGTTGAAGTCGTTCAGGGCTACGAGCAGTACTTC. Amino acid sequence: CSVEVVQGYEQYF.